A selection of T cell receptor beta chains follows, all from one sample in a study of neurological immune-mediated disorders. TCRdb processed the 5' RACE reads anew with MiXCR; each CDR3 protein has one entry. Of under 80,000 distinct CDR3 sequences detected, 3.9% appear once; the ten largest clones hold roughly 1.4%. Sequencing was done on a sample of PBMCs. The receptors were gathered from a man aged 30 to 45 with multiple sclerosis. Each CDR3 is given with its conserved first and last residue. The D gene is left open where the match is weak. Some rows mark clone size as missing; the rest say once, few, many or name a class of expanded clone.

v_gene	j_gene	d_gene	abundance	CDR3nt	CDR3aa
TRBV7-9	TRBJ2-5	-	many	TGTGCCAGCAGCTTAGCCCCCGGTCGGGGAGAGACCCAGTACTTC	CASSLAPGRGETQYF
TRBV5-6	TRBJ2-2	-	many	TGTGCCAGCAGCTTTGGCCTAGGAAACGGGGAGCTGTTTTTT	CASSFGLGNGELFF
TRBV4-3	TRBJ1-2	-	many	TGCGCCAGCAGCCAAGATGTATCCGGTACCTATGGCTACACCTTC	CASSQDVSGTYGYTF
TRBV6-5	TRBJ2-5	TRBD2	many	TGTGCCAGCAGTTACTCGTCGGGACTAGCGGGGGCTTCGCAAGAGACCCAGTACTTC	CASSYSSGLAGASQETQYF
TRBV4-1	TRBJ2-3	-	many	TGCGCCAGCAGCCAAGACCCTTTCCACACAGATACGCAGTATTTT	CASSQDPFHTDTQYF
TRBV7-8	TRBJ2-3	-	many	TGTGCCAGCAGCTTAGGGTTATTAAACACAGATACGCAGTATTTT	CASSLGLLNTDTQYF
TRBV6-2/TRBV6-3	TRBJ2-1	-	many	TGTGCCAGCAGCCCAGGGGGAGGACTCAGCTCCTACAATGAGCAGTTCTTC	CASSPGGGLSSYNEQFF
TRBV15	TRBJ1-5	-	many	TGTGCCACCAGCAGAGGACCCAATCAGCCCCAGCATTTT	CATSRGPNQPQHF
TRBV5-1	TRBJ2-7	-	many	TGCGCCAGCAGCTTTCAGGGGGGCTATCACGAGCAGTACTTC	CASSFQGGYHEQYF
TRBV4-1	TRBJ1-5	TRBD1	many	TGCGCCAGCAGCCCCGACAGGGGCCAGCCCCAGAATTTT	CASSPDRGQPQNF
TRBV20-1	TRBJ2-3	-	-	TGCAGTGCTAGAGAGGGCCCGGCGGCAGATACGCAGTATTTT	CSAREGPAADTQYF
TRBV18	TRBJ2-1	-	many	TGTGCCAGCTCACCCCTCGCCGGTGACAGAACCAATGAGCAGTTCTTC	CASSPLAGDRTNEQFF
TRBV12-3/TRBV12-4	TRBJ1-1	-	many	TGTGCCAGCAGTTTTGGGGAAACCACTGAAGCTTTCTTT	CASSFGETTEAFF
TRBV4-3	TRBJ1-2	-	many	TGCGCCAGCAGCCAAGAACCCGGGGTAAACTATGGCTACACCTTC	CASSQEPGVNYGYTF
TRBV7-2	TRBJ1-3	-	many	TGTGCCAGCAGCCAGGGCCAATCTGGAAACACCATATATTTT	CASSQGQSGNTIYF
TRBV5-6	TRBJ2-7	TRBD1	many	TGTGCCAGCAGTTTCAGGGGGCAGATGGGGTACGAGCAGTACTTC	CASSFRGQMGYEQYF
TRBV5-5	TRBJ2-7	-	many	TGTGCCAGCAACACGCCTAGCTCCTACGAGCAGTACTTC	CASNTPSSYEQYF
TRBV7-6	TRBJ2-1	-	many	TGTGCCAGCAGCTTAGATGGGGTTACGGGGAATGAGCAGTTCTTC	CASSLDGVTGNEQFF
TRBV7-9	TRBJ2-7	-	many	TGTGCCAGCAGCTTAGAAGTGACACATACCAATGCCTACGAGCAGTACTTC	CASSLEVTHTNAYEQYF
TRBV3-1	TRBJ2-1	-	many	TGTGCCAGCAGCTCCCGAACCAGCGGGCAGTTCTTC	CASSSRTSGQFF
TRBV6-1	TRBJ2-5	TRBD2	many	TGTGCCAGCAGTCCCCCTGGGGGGGGTCAAATGGGAGAGACCCAGTACTTC	CASSPPGGGQMGETQYF
TRBV6-2/TRBV6-3	TRBJ2-7	-	-	TGTGCCAGCAGTTCCAGGCTCTACGAGCAGTACTTC	CASSSRLYEQYF
TRBV20-1	TRBJ2-3	-	-	TGCAGTGCCATGATTTTCGATACGCAGTATTTT	CSAMIFDTQYF
TRBV25-1	TRBJ1-2	TRBD1	many	TGTGCCAGCAGTGGCCCGGGACAGGGGGCGGGTGGCTACACCTTC	CASSGPGQGAGGYTF
TRBV19	TRBJ2-2	-	few	TGTGCCAGTAGCGAGGGAATACGGGATCCCGGGGAGCTGTTTTTT	CASSEGIRDPGELFF
TRBV7-2	TRBJ2-3	TRBD2	many	TGTGCCAGCCGACTAGCGGGTTCGACAGATACGCAGTATTTT	CASRLAGSTDTQYF
TRBV7-9	TRBJ2-2	-	many	TGTGCCAGCAGCTTACCCAGGGCCGGGGAGCTGTTTTTT	CASSLPRAGELFF
TRBV5-1	TRBJ2-1	TRBD1	many	TGCGCCAGCAGCACCATGACAGGGAGCTCCTACAATGAGCAGTTCTTC	CASSTMTGSSYNEQFF
TRBV27	TRBJ2-7	TRBD1	many	TGTGCCAGCAGTTCCCCGGACAGGCAATACGAGCAGTACTTC	CASSSPDRQYEQYF
TRBV20-1	TRBJ2-5	-	many	TGCAGTGCGACGTTCGAGACCCAGTACTTC	CSATFETQYF